This T cell receptor (beta chain) was captured by sequencing in a study of cytomegalovirus exposure and HLA in healthy donors. General study points: An ancestry cluster, one associated with Asian ancestry, reportedly showed fewer N-insertions than the 666-donor mean in a later analysis.

The PCR employed 60 Vbeta primers together with 13 Jbeta primers. Assay: immunoSEQ multiplex PCR; the TCRdb copy retains only in-frame clones and omits some. The sample lists 250,000 to 350,000 clones; roughly 89% were seen once. On this clone itself: Its target is unknown.

The V gene's germline CDR1 is SNHLY and CDR2 FYNNEI. V was pared by 2 bases and J by 0 bases, with 11 bases between. This CDR3 is built from 16 residues. The TCR was taken from a man between 35 and 55 years old in good health and CMV-seropositive. The sample taken for sequencing was PBMCs. The V call is TRBV2, the J call TRBJ2-1; no clear D. CDR3 in amino acids: CASSESRLLSYNEQFF. The DNA for the CDR3 is TGTGCCAGCAGTGAAAGCAGGCTACTCTCCTACAATGAGCAGTTCTTC.